This T cell receptor beta chain was captured by sequencing in a study of T-cell reconstitution after alpha-beta-depleted transplantation in children. Study-level findings and limits: Surviving thymic progenitors and recipient T cells were the source of high TCRbeta diversity at day 60 in some patients.

Germline assignment: CDR1 DFQATT and CDR2 SNEGSKA (reference sequence). V was clipped by 6 bases and J by 1 base; unmatched bases: 16. CDR3 length equals 17 residues. Using unique molecular identifiers, the investigators prepared the TCRbeta library. TCRdb passed the PCR reads through MiXCR, listing each CDR3 protein once. The sample carries more than 400,000 distinct CDR3 sequences, 9.5% to 12% recorded once. On this clonotype: As yet, its antigen is unknown.

V usage is TRBV20-1 and J usage is TRBJ2-3; 7 nucleotides agree with TRBD2. The source material was PBMCs, mostly from graft donor cells, sampled 180 days after TCRalphabeta/CD19-depleted stem cell transplant. The receptor's source is a female patient aged 2 to 10 who had a stem cell transplant for aplastic anemia, so the T cells may come from the graft donor. The CDR3 spells CSATLAGLRWGTDTQYF. The CDR3 DNA is TGCAGTGCCACCTTAGCGGGCCTGCGATGGGGCACAGATACGCAGTATTTT.